This TCR beta chain was recorded in a study of neurological immune-mediated disorders. This clonotype was recorded many times. TCRdb redid the calling of the 5' RACE reads with MiXCR, one entry per CDR3 protein. The sample holds some 60,000 distinct CDR3 sequences, 9.7% seen once. Documented time point: longitudinal time-point 2. The study drew its healthy controls from blood bank volunteers in Maryland, USA. The unsorted libraries originated from 2 million PBMCs kept at -80 C. CDR3 length: 15 amino acids. The trim removed 3 bases at V and 2 bases at J, leaving 3 bases unmatched. Germline values: CDR1 MDHEN, CDR2 SYDVKM.

The specimen was PBMCs. This clonotype was obtained from a man aged 30 to 39 in good health. This chain joins TRBV28 and TRBJ2-7; 11 bases fit TRBD1. Here the CDR3 DNA reads TGTGCCAGCAGTTTTGGGACAGGGGGGGCCTACGAGCAGTACTTC. It codes for CASSFGTGGAYEQYF.